The 28 T cell receptor beta chains reported below all come from one sample, sequenced in a study of regulatory and conventional T cells in RAG deficiency. Genomic DNA came from blood conventional CD4+ T cells gated CD25-low CD127-high. Profiling relied on immunoSEQ multiplex PCR, and the TCRdb table lists in-frame clones only, not all of them. The sample contains roughly 32,000 clones, approximately 96% of which appear only once. The sample also formed part of further work on regulatory T cells. That work contributes: Primers: 52 TRBV forward and 13 TRBJ reverse.

Material for sequencing was CD25- CD4+ T cells sorted from blood. The receptors here all came from a human donor in good health.

V and J are TRBV5-1 and TRBJ1-6; 7 bases are a match to TRBD1. Germline V gives CDR1 SGHRS, CDR2 YFSETQ. The CDR3 is made up of 16 amino acids. Germline trimming cut 4 bases from V and 1 base from J; bases unmatched to any gene: 5. CDR3 sequence reads: CASSPKQGSYNSPLHF. CDR3 bases: TGCGCCAGCAGCCCCAAACAGGGGTCCTATAATTCACCCCTCCACTTT.

The rearrangement links TRBV6-4 to TRBJ2-3, with D possibly being TRBD1 (6 bases). V was clipped by 2 bases and J by 4 bases, with 10 bases between them. Germline assignment: CDR1 MRHNA and CDR2 SNTAGT. CDR3 size: 14 residues. The CDR3 region has the DNA TGTGCCAGCAGTGACAGGGGGTTGTCAGATACGCAGTATTTT. Protein sequence: CASSDRGLSDTQYF.

The chain carries TRBV5-4 and TRBJ2-7; tentatively, D is TRBD2 (6 bases). V lost 4 bases to trimming and J lost 2 bases, with 19 bases between them. The CDR3 consists of 16 residues. Germline V lookup: CDR1 SGHNT, CDR2 YYREEE (reference sequence). The CDR3: CASSLGLGSGPYEQYF. The CDR3 DNA is TGTGCCAGCAGCCTGGGCCTCGGGAGTGGCCCCTACGAGCAGTACTTC.

The chain recombines TRBV4-1 with TRBJ1-5; possible D gene TRBD1, 5 bases. The V end lost 3 bases, the J end lost 3 bases, and 9 bases lay between the germline ends. There are 14 residues in the CDR3. The germline V gene encodes CDR1 MGHRA and CDR2 YSYEKL. This CDR3 reads CASSHTGINQPQHF. CDR3 in DNA: TGCGCCAGCAGCCACACAGGAATCAATCAGCCCCAGCATTTT.

This sequence joins TRBV19 and TRBJ2-2, with 7 bases lining up with TRBD1. Trimming at V came to 7 bases and at J to 1 base, leaving 6 bases not matched to a gene. Looked up from germline, CDR1 is LNHDA and CDR2 is SQIVND (reference sequence). The CDR3 covers 15 residues. The chain's CDR3 is CASTTGQMNTGELFF. In DNA form, the CDR3 reads TGTGCCAGTACCACGGGACAGATGAACACCGGGGAGCTGTTTTTT.

The chain employs TRBV7-9 and TRBJ2-7; TRBD2 is a possible D gene (6 bases). Per the germline V gene, CDR1 is SEHNR and CDR2 is FQNEAQ (reference sequence). CDR3 size: 15 residues. Trimming took off 1 base at V and 5 bases at J, with 15 bases between the two ends. In DNA form, the CDR3 reads TGTGCCAGCAGCTTAGGAGGGACTGGGGCTCACGAGCAGTACTTC. Its protein is CASSLGGTGAHEQYF.

This sequence joins TRBV2 and TRBJ2-7; the match to TRBD1 covers 8 bases. The CDR3 has 13 amino acids. V dropped 7 bases and J dropped 3; count of bases not matched to a gene: 5. Germline CDR1 reads SNHLY; CDR2 reads FYNNEI. The CDR3 reads CASNRDRNYEQYF. The DNA for the CDR3 is TGTGCCAGCAACCGGGACAGGAACTACGAGCAGTACTTC.

This chain links TRBV7-2 with TRBJ2-1; the match to TRBD2 covers 8 bases. The CDR3 runs 16 residues. With 4 bases clipped from V and 2 bases from J, the junction kept 7 bases outside the gene matches. Germline CDR1 SGHTA, CDR2 FQGNSA. In DNA form, the CDR3 reads TGTGCCAGCAGCTCAGAAAGCGGGAGAGCCTACAATGAGCAGTTCTTC. Residues: CASSSESGRAYNEQFF.

Regarding this clone: One end of the junction is discordant with germline, which a read error may explain. The rearrangement links TRBV7-7 to TRBJ2-2; D unclear. The CDR3 is made up of 12 amino acids. Germline loops: CDR1 SSHAT, CDR2 FNYEAQ (reference sequence). In DNA form, the CDR3 reads TGTGCTAGCAGCTTTAGCACCGGGGAGCTGTTTTTT. It is translated as CASSFSTGELFF.

The chain uses TRBV7-2 and TRBJ2-7; 16 positions match TRBD2. Germline V gene sequence: CDR1 SGHTA, CDR2 FQGNSA. V dropped 5 bases and J dropped 3; count of bases not matched to a gene: 7. This CDR3 region has 17 residues. The CDR3, as DNA: TGTGCCAGCAGCCCGCCGGGACTAGCGGGAGGGCTCTACGAGCAGTACTTC. Translated, it gives CASSPPGLAGGLYEQYF.

The chain couples TRBV18 to TRBJ1-1; D is unresolved. The CDR3 runs 15 residues. V was clipped by 1 base and J by 4 bases, with 13 bases between them. Germline V gene sequence: CDR1 KGHSH, CDR2 LQKENI. The CDR3 loop is CASSPRTVVGTEAFF. The DNA of the CDR3 is TGTGCCAGCTCACCACGCACGGTAGTTGGCACTGAAGCTTTCTTT. The whole variable domain, remainder taken from reference TRBV18 and TRBJ1-1, is NAGVMQNPRHLVRRRGQEARLRCSPMKGHSHVYWYRQLPEEGLKFMVYLQKENIIDESGMPKERFSAEFPKEGPSILRIQQVVRGDSAAYFCASSPRTVVGTEAFFGQGTRLTVV.

The count of this clone is one. V is TRBV2 and J is TRBJ1-1, with 8 nucleotides matching TRBD1. V was pared by 4 bases and J by 7 bases, with 2 bases of the junction left unmatched. Looked up from germline, CDR1 is SNHLY and CDR2 is FYNNEI. The length of the CDR3 is 12 residues. The CDR3 here is CASSVRGLEAFF. The DNA for the CDR3 is TGTGCCAGCAGTGTCAGGGGGCTTGAAGCTTTCTTT.

The J gene is TRBJ1-5, the V gene TRBV7-8; TRBD1 might be the D (5 bases). Germline loops: CDR1 SGHVS, CDR2 FQNEAQ. V was trimmed by 5 bases and J by 0 bases, leaving 11 bases between them. This CDR3 comprises 15 residues. The CDR3 DNA reads TGTGCCAGCAGCCTGGGGCGCGATAGCAATCAGCCCCAGCATTTT. This codes for CASSLGRDSNQPQHF.

The V and J genes are TRBV10-3 and TRBJ2-1, with TRBD2 identical over 9 bases. This CDR3 spans 16 amino acids. The V gene end was trimmed by 4 bases and the J gene end by 6 bases; junction bases not matched to a gene: 10. Germline lookup yields CDR1 ENHRY and CDR2 SYGVKD. CDR3: CAISGGGAGGSNEQFF. The CDR3 DNA follows: TGTGCCATCAGTGGGGGCGGAGCGGGGGGCTCCAATGAGCAGTTCTTC.

The chain has TRBV6-1 and TRBJ2-7; TRBD2 is a possible D gene (6 bases). The V end was cut by 5 bases, the J end by 6 bases, with 11 bases between. The CDR3 has 12 amino acids. Germline values: CDR1 MNHNS, CDR2 SASEGT. The CDR3 nucleotides read TGTGCCAGCAGTTTTGGTAGCGGCGAGCAGTACTTC. Translated: CASSFGSGEQYF.

CDR3 protein: CASSPAGLDYNEQFF. The CDR3 DNA follows: TGTGCCAGCAGCCCTGCAGGACTAGACTACAATGAGCAGTTCTTC. The chain is built from TRBV7-3 and TRBJ2-1; 7 nucleotides agree with TRBD2. The germline V gene has CDR1 SGHTA and CDR2 FQGTGA. V was pared by 5 bases and J by 3 bases, with 7 bases of the junction left unmatched. The CDR3 has 15 residues.

The rearrangement joins TRBV12-5 to TRBJ1-4; TRBD1 agrees at 8 bases. The V gene's germline CDR1 is LGHNT and CDR2 FRNRAP. V dropped 5 bases and J dropped 12; count of bases not matched to a gene: 5. This CDR3 has 12 amino acids. The chain's CDR3 is CASGAQDRELFF. Written as DNA, the CDR3 is TGTGCTAGTGGTGCACAGGACAGGGAACTGTTTTTT.

V is TRBV5-1 and J is TRBJ1-1; 10 bases align to TRBD1. Germline V lookup: CDR1 SGHRS, CDR2 YFSETQ. The CDR3 consists of 15 residues. Germline trimming cut 5 bases from V and 2 bases from J; bases unmatched to any gene: 6. CDR3 bases: TGCGCCAGCAGGGAATGGACAGGGGGAAACACTGAAGCTTTCTTT. Encoded protein: CASREWTGGNTEAFF.

The chain links TRBV5-3 to TRBJ2-3, with D uncertain. TRBV5-3 is an ORF; its function is uncertain. Trimming took off 0 bases at V and 0 bases at J, with 8 bases between the two ends. The CDR3 extends over 15 amino acids. In nucleotides, the CDR3 is TGTGCCAGAAGCTTGGAGCTGTTAAGCACAGATACGCAGTATTTT. It specifies CARSLELLSTDTQYF.

The chain joins TRBV5-4 to TRBJ2-6; possibly TRBD2 for D (6 bases). Germline V gene lookup returns CDR1 SGHNT and CDR2 YYREEE (reference sequence). Trimming shortened V by 4 bases and J by 2 bases, and 10 bases separated the two germline ends. CDR3 length: 15 residues. The CDR3 reads CASSPPGAGANVLTF. CDR3 DNA sequence: TGTGCCAGCAGCCCCCCGGGGGCTGGGGCCAACGTCCTGACTTTC.

The chain couples TRBV29-1 to TRBJ1-1; possible D gene TRBD1, 6 bases. Deletions cut 2 bases from V and 4 bases from J, with 14 bases between. The CDR3 is made up of 14 amino acids. Germline V CDR1 and CDR2: SQVTM, ANQGSEA. In DNA form, the CDR3 reads TGCAGCGTTGAAAGTCCAGGGGTCCTCACTGAAGCTTTCTTT. Amino acid sequence: CSVESPGVLTEAFF.

V gene TRBV21-1 combines with J gene TRBJ2-5; TRBD2 was called by the table and not checked on the DNA. TRBV21-1 corresponds to a pseudogene. The CDR3 is 17 residues long. CDR3 nucleotides: TGTGCCAGCAGCAATGAGCCCCTAGCGGACAACCAAGAGACCCAGTACTTC. Amino acid sequence: CASSNEPLADNQETQYF.

The chain couples TRBV19 to TRBJ2-7; a weak D match, TRBD2 (6 bases). With 1 base removed from V and 6 bases from J, the gap between germline ends came to 10 bases. Germline V CDR1 and CDR2: LNHDA, SQIVND (reference sequence). The CDR3 extends over 13 amino acids. The DNA for the CDR3 is TGTGCCAGTAGTATAGTGGGGGGAGGCGAGCAGTACTTC. This sequence encodes CASSIVGGGEQYF.

The chain recombines TRBV7-2 with TRBJ2-1; 9 bases line up with TRBD1. V lost 7 bases and J lost 6; bases outside the gene matches: 13. The germline gives CDR1 SGHTA, CDR2 FQGNSA. The CDR3 has 16 residues. The CDR3 loop reads CASTLRWDRVINEQFF. The DNA of the CDR3 is TGTGCCAGCACATTGAGGTGGGACAGGGTAATCAATGAGCAGTTCTTC.

This clone was detected once. The chain employs TRBV6-5 and TRBJ2-7; 9 positions match TRBD2. The CDR3 loop spans 15 amino acids. CDR1 and CDR2 from the germline V gene are MNHEY and SVGAGI. Germline trimming cut 4 bases from V and 2 bases from J; bases unmatched to any gene: 6. CDR3: CASSFGLAPTYEQYF. The CDR3 DNA is TGTGCCAGCAGTTTCGGACTAGCGCCTACCTACGAGCAGTACTTC.

The chain carries TRBV18 and TRBJ1-4; TRBD1 matches at 7 bases. The CDR3 spans 13 residues. The germline V gene has CDR1 KGHSH and CDR2 LQKENI. V was clipped by 5 bases and J by 6 bases; unmatched bases: 3. The CDR3 coding sequence is TGTGCCAGCTCATCAGACAGGGATGAAAAACTGTTTTTT. This codes for CASSSDRDEKLFF.

This chain uses TRBV2 with TRBJ2-7; possibly TRBD1 for D (5 bases). Trimming removed 6 bases at V and 4 bases at J, with 7 bases between. The CDR3 covers 11 residues. Germline V gene sequence: CDR1 SNHLY, CDR2 FYNNEI. The CDR3 protein is CASRTVYEQYF. Here the CDR3 DNA reads TGTGCCAGCAGGACAGTATACGAGCAGTACTTC. The full variable domain, its missing parts supplied by reference TRBV2 and TRBJ2-7, is EPEVTQTPSHQVTQMGQEVILRCVPISNHLYFYWYRQILGQKVEFLVSFYNNEISEKSEIFDDQFSVERPDGSNFTLKIRSTKLEDSAMYFCASRTVYEQYFGPGTRLTVT.

The chain is built from TRBV11-2 and TRBJ2-5; D unresolved. Trimming pared 2 bases from V and 7 bases from J, leaving 11 bases between. The CDR3 consists of 13 residues. Germline CDR1 and CDR2: SGHAT and FQNNGV. Here the CDR3 DNA reads TGTGCCAGCAGCTTATCCCCCCCGGGGACCCAGTACTTC. This gives the protein CASSLSPPGTQYF.